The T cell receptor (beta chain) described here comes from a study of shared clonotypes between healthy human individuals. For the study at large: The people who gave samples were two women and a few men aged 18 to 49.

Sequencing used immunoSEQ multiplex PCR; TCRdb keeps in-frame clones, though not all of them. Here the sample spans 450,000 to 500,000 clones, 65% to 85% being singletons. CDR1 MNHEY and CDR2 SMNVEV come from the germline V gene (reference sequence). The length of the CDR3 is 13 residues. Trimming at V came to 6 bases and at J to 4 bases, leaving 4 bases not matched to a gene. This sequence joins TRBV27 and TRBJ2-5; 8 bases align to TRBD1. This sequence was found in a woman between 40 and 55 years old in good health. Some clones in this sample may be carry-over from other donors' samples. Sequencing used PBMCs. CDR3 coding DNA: TGTGCCAGCAGCCACAGGGGGGTAGAGACCCAGTACTTC. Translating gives CASSHRGVETQYF.